These 31 T cell receptor beta chains originate from one sample sequenced in a study of identifying expanded T cells in peripheral blood. The assay was immunoSEQ multiplex PCR, and TCRdb's table has in-frame clones only and misses some. The data show about 91,000 clones, approximately 88% seen once. The sequencing sample was made of blood. The origin of the receptors is a person between 18 and 75 years old in good health.

The rearrangement uses TRBV7-7 and TRBJ2-5, with no clear D. Trimming left V 5 bases short and J 4 bases short, with 8 bases between. CDR1 is SSHAT and CDR2 is FNYEAQ in the germline V gene (reference sequence). The CDR3 has 12 residues. This CDR3 is CASSKDGETQYF. Here the CDR3 DNA reads TGTGCCAGCAGCAAAGACGGAGAGACCCAGTACTTC.

This clone was seen only once. This chain joins TRBV6-5 and TRBJ2-1; D remains unclear. The CDR3 runs to 13 residues. Germline V CDR1 and CDR2: MNHEY, SVGAGI. Trimming pared 3 bases from V and 8 bases from J, leaving 11 bases between. CDR3 nucleotides: TGTGCCAGCAGTTATTTGAGTGGGGATGAGCAGTTCTTC. It translates to CASSYLSGDEQFF.

Notes on this clone: This sample also contains other DNA sequences that code for the same CDR3. The V and J genes are TRBV5-6 and TRBJ2-7; 10 nucleotides align to TRBD1. Trimming took 4 bases from V and 3 from J; bases not matched to a gene: 4. The CDR3 extends over 14 amino acids. Germline CDR1 reads SGHDT; CDR2 reads YYEEEE. The CDR3 loop is CASSPGQGGYEQYF. CDR3 bases: TGTGCCAGCAGCCCCGGACAGGGGGGCTACGAGCAGTACTTC.

The CDR3 protein is CASSLAVGGAGETQYF. Written as DNA, the CDR3 is TGTGCCAGCAGCTTGGCCGTGGGGGGGGCCGGAGAGACCCAGTACTTC. V gene TRBV5-4 combines with J gene TRBJ2-5; maybe TRBD2 (7 bases). Germline V gene sequence: CDR1 SGHNT, CDR2 YYREEE (reference sequence). This CDR3 spans 16 amino acids. Trimming removed 0 bases at V and 4 bases at J, with 16 bases between.

The table lists this clone with a count of one. The chain carries TRBV7-3 and TRBJ2-5, with D maybe TRBD2 (5 bases). Trimming pared 1 base from V and 5 bases from J, leaving 5 bases between. The CDR3 spans 12 residues. Germline CDR1 SGHTA, CDR2 FQGTGA. The DNA of the CDR3 is TGTGCCAGCAGCTTAAGCGGGGAGACCCAGTACTTC. Translation: CASSLSGETQYF.

The chain employs TRBV4-2 and TRBJ1-2; D is undetermined. CDR3 size: 14 residues. Looked up from germline, CDR1 is LGHNA and CDR2 is YNFKEQ. V was shortened by 0 bases and J by 3 bases, with 8 bases between the two germline ends. Here the CDR3 reads CASSQDSGDYGYTF. The CDR3 DNA is TGTGCCAGCAGCCAAGATAGCGGAGACTATGGCTACACCTTC.

This clone appeared a single time. This sequence joins TRBV11-2 and TRBJ2-1; 8 nucleotides line up with TRBD1. This CDR3 region has 16 residues. V shed 5 bases, J shed 6 bases, and the junction held 12 bases outside the gene matches. CDR1 is SGHAT and CDR2 is FQNNGV in the germline V gene. In DNA form, the CDR3 reads TGTGCCAGCAGCCCCCCTATGTGGACAGGGTCCAATGAGCAGTTCTTC. This gives the protein CASSPPMWTGSNEQFF.

This chain joins TRBV4-3 and TRBJ2-7; 7 bases fit TRBD2. V was clipped by 2 bases and J by 6 bases; unmatched bases: 7. This CDR3 is built from 14 residues. Germline loops: CDR1 LGHNA, CDR2 YSLEER. The CDR3 coding sequence is TGCGCCAGCAGCCAACTGGCGGGAGAGGGCGAGCAGTACTTC. Translated: CASSQLAGEGEQYF.

The V and J genes are TRBV2 and TRBJ2-2; weak D call: TRBD2 (6 bases). The CDR3 is made up of 17 amino acids. Trimming stripped 4 bases from V and 3 bases from J, with 18 bases between. Germline loops: CDR1 SNHLY, CDR2 FYNNEI. The CDR3 nucleotides are TGTGCCAGCAGTGTAACGGAACTAGCCTATTACACCGGGGAGCTGTTTTTT. It is translated as CASSVTELAYYTGELFF.

The genes are TRBV6-5 and TRBJ2-7, with D unresolved. V was cut by 0 bases and J by 2 bases, with 5 bases left in between. Germline V gives CDR1 MNHEY, CDR2 SVGAGI. The CDR3 has 13 amino acids. CDR3 sequence reads: CASSYSNTYEQYF. The CDR3 DNA follows: TGTGCCAGCAGTTACTCGAATACCTACGAGCAGTACTTC.

V and J are TRBV30 and TRBJ1-2; tentatively, D is TRBD1 (5 bases). CDR1 is GTSNPN and CDR2 is SVGIG in the germline V gene (reference sequence). V dropped 5 bases and J dropped 6 bases, with 13 bases sitting between them. The CDR3 contains 12 residues. The CDR3 DNA reads TGTGCCTGGGGCCAGGGTCTGGATGGCTACACCTTC. Encoded protein: CAWGQGLDGYTF.

The chain combines TRBV19 with TRBJ1-5; TRBD1 might be the D (6 bases). Germline loops: CDR1 LNHDA, CDR2 SQIVND (reference sequence). The CDR3 totals 14 residues. V was cut by 6 bases and J by 1 base, with 10 bases left in between. CDR3 residues: CASSSGQSNQPQHF. CDR3 bases: TGTGCCAGTAGCTCCGGACAGAGCAATCAGCCCCAGCATTTT. The complete variable domain, with remaining parts taken from reference TRBV19 and TRBJ1-5, reads DGGITQSPKYLFRKEGQNVTLSCEQNLNHDAMYWYRQDPGQGLRLIYYSQIVNDFQKGDIAEGYSVSREKKESFPLTVTSAQKNPTAFYLCASSSGQSNQPQHFGDGTRLSIL.

The J gene is TRBJ2-6, the V gene TRBV15; tentatively, D is TRBD2 (5 bases). V was trimmed by 4 bases and J by 4 bases, leaving 14 bases between them. This CDR3 contains 16 residues. Germline V CDR1 and CDR2: LNHNV, YYDKDF (reference sequence). The CDR3 protein is CATSKITGSGANVLTF. The CDR3, as DNA: TGTGCCACCAGCAAGATTACGGGGTCCGGGGCCAACGTCCTGACTTTC.

The chain is built from TRBV18 and TRBJ2-1; D remains ambiguous. Deletions cut 6 bases from V and 4 bases from J, with 13 bases between. CDR1 and CDR2 from the germline V gene are KGHSH and LQKENI. The length of the CDR3 is 14 residues. The CDR3 DNA is TGTGCCAGCTCCATAGACCCGGTATACAATGAGCAGTTCTTC. As protein: CASSIDPVYNEQFF.

The V and J genes are TRBV4-1 and TRBJ1-1; no definite D call. Trimming removed 0 bases at V and 7 bases at J, with 6 bases between. Germline CDR1 reads MGHRA; CDR2 reads YSYEKL. The CDR3 totals 12 residues. Written as DNA, the CDR3 is TGCGCCAGCAGCCAAGATTACGATGAAGCTTTCTTT. This codes for CASSQDYDEAFF.

The chain carries TRBV19 and TRBJ2-3, with D possibly matching TRBD2 (5 bases). Germline values: CDR1 LNHDA, CDR2 SQIVND (reference sequence). Trimming shortened V by 4 bases and J by 1 base, and 12 bases separated the two germline ends. The CDR3 is 15 amino acids. Here the CDR3 reads CASSTTNSGTDTQYF. In DNA, the CDR3 is TGTGCCAGTAGTACGACTAATTCCGGCACAGATACGCAGTATTTT.

V and J are TRBV10-3 and TRBJ1-1; D may be TRBD1 (6 bases). The CDR3 is made up of 13 amino acids. Between the trimmed V and J ends, which lost 8 bases and 1 base, there was a span of 11 bases. CDR1 is ENHRY and CDR2 is SYGVKD in the germline V gene. This chain's CDR3 is CAIAVGGNTEAFF. DNA for the CDR3: TGTGCCATCGCGGTAGGGGGGAACACTGAAGCTTTCTTT.

The chain is built from TRBV28 and TRBJ1-3; TRBD1 matches at 7 bases. Germline V gene sequence: CDR1 MDHEN, CDR2 SYDVKM. CDR3 length equals 18 residues. J was trimmed by 0 bases and V by 5 bases; bases with no gene match: 13. The CDR3 DNA sequence: TGTGCCAGCAGTGCCCCCTACAGGGGAGGGCTCTCTGGAAACACCATATATTTT. As protein: CASSAPYRGGLSGNTIYF.

A few counts support this clone. Within the sample, other DNA sequences also encode this same CDR3. This chain links TRBV6-1 with TRBJ2-5; the match to TRBD2 covers 15 bases. Germline V gives CDR1 MNHNS, CDR2 SASEGT. This CDR3 has 15 residues. Losses at the gene ends were 4 bases for V and 5 bases for J; bases not matched to a gene: 2. In DNA form, the CDR3 reads TGTGCCAGCAGTGGGACTAGCGGGGGGGCCGAGACCCAGTACTTC. Residues: CASSGTSGGAETQYF.

V and J are TRBV5-6 and TRBJ1-2; D not certain. Germline V gene sequence: CDR1 SGHDT, CDR2 YYEEEE. The CDR3 is made up of 14 amino acids. The V end was cut by 3 bases, the J end by 5 bases, with 14 bases between. CDR3 sequence reads: CASSSRSGDYGYTF. The CDR3 DNA reads TGTGCCAGCAGCTCTAGGTCAGGAGATTATGGCTACACCTTC.

The chain links TRBV29-1 to TRBJ1-2; 7 bases map to TRBD1. The CDR3 contains 12 residues. With V trimmed by 6 bases and J by 3 bases, 4 bases remained unmatched. Looked up from germline, CDR1 is SQVTM and CDR2 is ANQGSEA. CDR3 coding DNA: TGCAGCGTAGACACAGGGGACTATGGCTACACCTTC. It yields the protein CSVDTGDYGYTF.

The CDR3 DNA reads as TGTGCCAGCAAACCCAGTAGCTCCTACAATGAGCAGTTCTTC. Protein sequence: CASKPSSSYNEQFF. V and J are TRBV6-1 and TRBJ2-1; D remains ambiguous. CDR1 is MNHNS, CDR2 SASEGT, per germline. V lost 7 bases and J 0 bases, leaving 10 bases between the germline ends. This CDR3 is built from 14 residues.

This rearrangement joins TRBV7-9 to TRBJ2-1, with 9 bases lining up with TRBD2. The CDR3 consists of 15 residues. V was clipped by 3 bases and J by 9 bases; unmatched bases: 9. The germline V gene has CDR1 SEHNR and CDR2 FQNEAQ (reference sequence). For the CDR3, the DNA is TGTGCCAGCAGCTTGCAGCGGGGGGCCTCAATTGAGCAGTTCTTC. It translates to CASSLQRGASIEQFF.

The chain recombines TRBV6-1 with TRBJ1-2, with a weak D call TRBD1 (5 bases). V gave up 2 bases and J gave up 3 bases, with 22 bases separating them. Germline V CDR1 and CDR2: MNHNS, SASEGT. The CDR3 loop spans 18 amino acids. The CDR3 is CASSELVWGSSNYYGYTF. The CDR3, as DNA: TGTGCCAGCAGTGAATTGGTGTGGGGGTCCAGCAACTACTATGGCTACACCTTC.

The J gene is TRBJ2-7, the V gene TRBV5-4, with 9 nucleotides matching TRBD1. Trimming removed 0 bases from V and 2 bases from J; junction bases left unmatched: 3. Looked up from germline, CDR1 is SGHNT and CDR2 is YYREEE (reference sequence). The CDR3 totals 15 residues. CDR3 region: CASSLVRTGAYEQYF. The CDR3 DNA reads TGTGCCAGCAGCTTGGTTCGGACAGGGGCCTACGAGCAGTACTTC.

The chain links TRBV15 to TRBJ2-4; 9 positions agree with TRBD1. CDR3 length: 14 residues. V lost 4 bases to trimming and J lost 3 bases; unmatched junction nucleotides: 1. Germline V gene sequence: CDR1 LNHNV, CDR2 YYDKDF (reference sequence). The CDR3 DNA reads as TGTGCCACCAGCACGGACAGGGGCAAAAACATTCAGTACTTC. It is translated as CATSTDRGKNIQYF. Complete variable domain (other parts from reference TRBV15 and TRBJ2-4): DAMVIQNPRYQVTQFGKPVTLSCSQTLNHNVMYWYQQKSSQAPKLLFHYYDKDFNNEADTPDNFQSRRPNTSFCFLDIRSPGLGDTAMYLCATSTDRGKNIQYFGAGTRLSVL.

The chain has TRBV2 and TRBJ2-2; 8 nucleotides align to TRBD1. The CDR3 is made up of 12 amino acids. Germline V gene lookup returns CDR1 SNHLY and CDR2 FYNNEI. V shed 9 bases and J 10 bases; nucleotides not matched to a gene: 7. DNA for the CDR3: TGTGCCAGGACAGGGGAGTCAGCGGAGCTGTTTTTT. This sequence encodes CARTGESAELFF.

The chain is built from TRBV9 and TRBJ2-2; 8 bases line up with TRBD1. This CDR3 comprises 15 residues. From germline, CDR1 is SGDLS and CDR2 YYNGEE. The V and J ends lost 5 bases and 0 bases, in that order; junction bases with no gene match: 3. CDR3 sequence (DNA): TGTGCCAGCAGTCCAGGGGGCGCGAACACCGGGGAGCTGTTTTTT. Protein product: CASSPGGANTGELFF.

The chain links TRBV28 to TRBJ2-3, with TRBD1 matching 11 bases. The CDR3 is made up of 16 amino acids. Trimming took 5 bases from V and 3 from J; bases not matched to a gene: 7. Germline V gene sequence: CDR1 MDHEN, CDR2 SYDVKM. The CDR3 is CASSEPGTGGTDTQYF. The CDR3 DNA is TGTGCCAGCAGTGAGCCCGGGACAGGGGGAACAGATACGCAGTATTTT.

This chain joins TRBV28 and TRBJ2-1, with 7 bases aligning to TRBD1. Germline V lookup: CDR1 MDHEN, CDR2 SYDVKM. J lost 7 bases, V lost 2 bases, and 5 bases had no gene match. The CDR3 contains 14 residues. The CDR3 DNA is TGTGCCAGCAGTTTACTGATGACAGGGAATGAGCAGTTCTTC. Its translation: CASSLLMTGNEQFF.

This clone was detected only once. The chain recombines TRBV6-4 with TRBJ2-1, with 8 bases identical to TRBD2. The CDR3 is 15 amino acids. Germline lookup yields CDR1 MRHNA and CDR2 SNTAGT. Losses at the gene ends were 6 bases for V and 9 bases for J; bases not matched to a gene: 13. CDR3 residues: CASSPRGDAGGEQFF. CDR3 sequence (DNA): TGTGCCAGCAGCCCGCGGGGGGATGCCGGCGGTGAGCAGTTCTTC.